The rows below give T cell receptor beta chains drawn from one sample of a study of Graves' ophthalmopathy and Graves' hyperthyroidism. TCRdb recomputed calls from the multiplex PCR reads with MiXCR, one row per CDR3 protein. The table lists around 1,000,000 distinct CDR3 sequences, about two fifths of them singletons. The sample comprised peripheral blood or thyroid tissue (not recorded which). The receptors originated from an adult man with Graves' hyperthyroidism. CDR3s include the opening cysteine and the closing phenylalanine or tryptophan. D genes are given only for firm matches. Size values are once, few and many counts, or a class for expanded clones, and some rows have none.

TRBJ1-3,NA,NA,TRBV9,CASSADSVVEGNTIYF,TGTGCCAGCAGCGCCGACAGCGTTGTAGAAGGAAACACCATATATTTT
TRBJ1-5,TRBD1,NA,TRBV5-6,CASSSQTGLQPQHF,TGTGCCAGCAGCAGCCAGACAGGGCTTCAGCCCCAGCATTTT
TRBJ2-5,NA,NA,TRBV29-1,CSDSAAWGQSPETQYF,TGCAGCGACTCTGCCGCGTGGGGACAAAGCCCAGAGACCCAGTACTTC
TRBJ1-5,NA,NA,TRBV2,CASSLNPPNQSQHF,TGTGCCAGCAGTCTTAACCCGCCAAATCAGTCCCAGCATTTT
TRBJ2-5,NA,NA,TRBV10-3,CAISEGGGRWQETQYF,TGTGCCATCAGTGAAGGAGGGGGGAGATGGCAAGAGACCCAGTACTTC
TRBJ2-7,NA,many,TRBV20-1,CSAGRDKHYEQYF,TGCAGTGCAGGGAGGGACAAACACTACGAGCAGTACTTC
TRBJ1-1,TRBD1,many,TRBV7-2,CASSPRTGRYTEAFF,TGTGCCAGCAGCCCGCGGACAGGGAGGTACACTGAAGCTTTCTTT
TRBJ2-2,TRBD2,many,TRBV7-9,CASRGGTGELFF,TGTGCCAGCAGGGGAGGGACCGGGGAGCTGTTTTTT
TRBJ2-7,NA,many,TRBV4-1,CASSQQLSYEQYF,TGCGCCAGCAGCCAACAACTCTCCTACGAGCAGTACTTC
TRBJ2-1,NA,many,TRBV7-9,CASSKEVEQFF,TGTGCCAGCAGCAAAGAGGTAGAGCAGTTCTTC
TRBJ2-7,NA,NA,TRBV4-3,CASSQVAGIGVSEQYF,TGCGCCAGCAGCCAAGTCGCCGGGATAGGGGTATCCGAGCAGTACTTC
TRBJ2-5,TRBD2,NA,TRBV20-1,CSARVSGGSQYF,TGCAGTGCTAGAGTTAGCGGGGGGTCCCAGTACTTC
TRBJ2-2,TRBD2,many,TRBV7-9,CASSSGGRNTGELFF,TGTGCCAGCAGTTCGGGAGGACGGAACACCGGGGAGCTGTTTTTT
TRBJ2-2,NA,NA,TRBV5-1,CASSLSALGGTGELFF,TGCGCCAGCAGCTTGTCTGCGCTAGGTGGCACCGGGGAGCTGTTTTTT
TRBJ1-2,NA,many,TRBV2,CASSDRRAQGYTF,TGTGCCAGCAGTGATCGGAGGGCGCAGGGCTACACCTTC
TRBJ2-2,TRBD2,NA,TRBV13,CASSLKGREYNTGELFF,TGTGCCAGCAGCTTAAAGGGGCGGGAGTACAACACCGGGGAGCTGTTTTTT
TRBJ2-7,TRBD2,NA,TRBV10-3,CAKTSGRAGYEQYF,TGTGCCAAAACTAGCGGGAGGGCCGGCTACGAGCAGTACTTC
TRBJ2-7,TRBD1,NA,TRBV12-3/TRBV12-4,CASSLRTGGAREQYF,TGCGCCAGCAGCCTAAGGACAGGGGGGGCTCGCGAGCAGTACTTC
TRBJ1-4,TRBD1,few,TRBV7-9,CASSFPEQGAEKLFF,TGTGCCAGCAGCTTCCCGGAGCAGGGGGCGGAAAAACTGTTTTTT
TRBJ2-5,NA,once,TRBV6-4,CASSRPRQTKETQYF,TGTGCCAGCAGTCGACCGCGACAGACGAAAGAGACCCAGTACTTC
TRBJ1-1,NA,many,TRBV18,CASSPLGPEAFF,TGTGCCAGCTCCCCTCTTGGGCCCGAAGCTTTCTTT
TRBJ1-1,NA,NA,TRBV9,CASSVGAHRSTEAFF,TGTGCCAGCAGCGTAGGGGCGCATCGCTCCACTGAAGCTTTCTTT
TRBJ2-7,TRBD2,once,TRBV7-2,CASSLARGRAVEQYF,TGTGCCAGCAGCTTAGCTCGGGGGAGGGCCGTCGAGCAGTACTTC
TRBJ1-4,NA,many,TRBV2,CASSEVGMGEKLFF,TGTGCCAGCAGTGAGGTCGGAATGGGGGAAAAACTGTTTTTT
TRBJ1-5,NA,NA,TRBV28,CASSLPLDLQPQHF,TGTGCCAGCAGTTTACCCCTGGACCTTCAGCCCCAGCATTTT
TRBJ2-5,TRBD2,many,TRBV5-5,CASSLVSGGNQETQYF,TGTGCCAGCAGCTTGGTTTCGGGAGGGAACCAAGAGACCCAGTACTTC
TRBJ2-5,TRBD2,NA,TRBV10-3,CAITKDRAGEAETQYF,TGTGCCATCACTAAGGACAGAGCGGGAGAGGCAGAGACCCAGTACTTC
TRBJ1-1,NA,many,TRBV10-3,CAITSGPDTEAFF,TGTGCCATCACCTCCGGGCCTGACACTGAAGCTTTCTTT
TRBJ1-4,NA,many,TRBV25-1,CATRVPGTSKLFF,TGTGCCACCAGGGTCCCAGGGACGTCAAAACTGTTTTTT
TRBJ1-2,NA,many,TRBV4-1,CASSQDQGPDYGYTF,TGCGCCAGCAGCCAAGATCAGGGGCCCGACTATGGCTACACCTTC
TRBJ2-7,NA,many,TRBV7-8,CASSLRAQEQYF,TGTGCCAGCAGCTTAAGGGCGCAAGAGCAGTACTTC
TRBJ2-6,NA,NA,TRBV12-3/TRBV12-4,CASSYSEDFGANVLTF,TGTGCCAGCAGTTACTCGGAAGACTTTGGGGCCAACGTCCTGACTTTC
TRBJ2-7,NA,many,TRBV29-1,CSFREAYEQYF,TGCAGCTTCCGGGAAGCCTACGAGCAGTACTTC
TRBJ1-2,NA,many,TRBV19,CASTIRFEGDTF,TGTGCCAGTACCATCCGCTTTGAAGGCGACACCTTC
TRBJ1-2,NA,NA,TRBV29-1,CRTLRASGYTF,TGCAGAACCCTCAGGGCGTCTGGCTACACCTTC
TRBJ1-1,NA,many,TRBV10-3,CAISDVSLAAEAFF,TGTGCCATCAGTGACGTTTCGCTTGCGGCTGAAGCTTTCTTT